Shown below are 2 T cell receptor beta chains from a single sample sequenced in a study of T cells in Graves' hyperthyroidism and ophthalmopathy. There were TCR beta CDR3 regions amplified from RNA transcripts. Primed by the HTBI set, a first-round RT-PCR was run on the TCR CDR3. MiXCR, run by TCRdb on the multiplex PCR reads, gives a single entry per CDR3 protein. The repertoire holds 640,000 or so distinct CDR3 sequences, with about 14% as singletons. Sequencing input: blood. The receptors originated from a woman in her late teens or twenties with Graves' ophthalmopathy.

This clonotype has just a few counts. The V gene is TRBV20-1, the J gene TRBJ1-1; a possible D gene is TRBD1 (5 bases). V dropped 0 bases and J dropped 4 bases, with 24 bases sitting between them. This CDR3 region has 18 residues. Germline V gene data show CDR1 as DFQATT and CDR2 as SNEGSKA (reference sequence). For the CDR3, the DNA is TGCAGTGCTAGAGATCGGAGGTTTGGCTCTGGGGGGATCACTGAAGCTTTCTTT. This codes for CSARDRRFGSGGITEAFF.

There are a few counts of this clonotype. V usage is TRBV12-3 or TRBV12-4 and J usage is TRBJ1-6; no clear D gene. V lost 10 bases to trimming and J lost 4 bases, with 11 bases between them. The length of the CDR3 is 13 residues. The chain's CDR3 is CATGRGYNSPLHF. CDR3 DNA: TGTGCCACCGGTCGTGGTTATAATTCACCCCTCCACTTT.